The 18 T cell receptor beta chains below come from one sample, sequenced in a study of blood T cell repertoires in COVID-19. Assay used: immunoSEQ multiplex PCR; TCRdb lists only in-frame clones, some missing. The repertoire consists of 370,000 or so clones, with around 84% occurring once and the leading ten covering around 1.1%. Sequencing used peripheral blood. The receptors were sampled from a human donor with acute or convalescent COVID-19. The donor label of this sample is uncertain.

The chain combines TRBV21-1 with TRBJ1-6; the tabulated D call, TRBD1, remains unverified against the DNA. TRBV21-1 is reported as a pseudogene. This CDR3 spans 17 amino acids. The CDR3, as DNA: TGTGCCAGCAGCAAAGCGCTTGGGGGGACAGGTAATTCACCCCTCCACTTT. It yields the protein CASSKALGGTGNSPLHF.

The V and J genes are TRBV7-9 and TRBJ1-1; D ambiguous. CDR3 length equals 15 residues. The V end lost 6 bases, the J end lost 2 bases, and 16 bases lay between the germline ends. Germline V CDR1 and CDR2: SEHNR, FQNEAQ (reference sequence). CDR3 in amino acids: CASRSGSSTNTEAFF. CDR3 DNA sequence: TGTGCCAGCAGGAGCGGGTCCAGCACTAACACTGAAGCTTTCTTT.

CDR3 DNA sequence: TGTGCCTTCGTTACAGGGGCTGGAAACACCATATATTTT. Its protein product is CAFVTGAGNTIYF. The chain has TRBV30 and TRBJ1-3, with TRBD1 matching over 7 bases. The V segment lost 7 bases and the J segment 2 bases; nucleotides outside the gene matches: 5. Germline loops: CDR1 GTSNPN, CDR2 SVGIG (reference sequence). The CDR3 has 13 amino acids.

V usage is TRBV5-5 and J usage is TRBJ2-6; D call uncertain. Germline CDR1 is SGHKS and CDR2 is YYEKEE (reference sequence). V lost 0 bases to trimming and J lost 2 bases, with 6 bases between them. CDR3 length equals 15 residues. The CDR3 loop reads CASSLAGTGANVLTF. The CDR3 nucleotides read TGTGCCAGCAGCTTGGCAGGTACTGGGGCCAACGTCCTGACTTTC.

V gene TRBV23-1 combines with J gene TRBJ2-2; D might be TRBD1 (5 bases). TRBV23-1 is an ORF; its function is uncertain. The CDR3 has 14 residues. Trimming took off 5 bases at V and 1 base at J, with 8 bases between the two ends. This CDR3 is CASSGRVNTGELFF. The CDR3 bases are TGCGCCAGCAGTGGCAGGGTGAACACCGGGGAGCTGTTTTTT.

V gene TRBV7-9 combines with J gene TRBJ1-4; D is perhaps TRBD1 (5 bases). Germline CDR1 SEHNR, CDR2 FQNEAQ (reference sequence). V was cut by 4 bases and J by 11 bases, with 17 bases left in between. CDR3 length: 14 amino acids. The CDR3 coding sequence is TGTGCCAGCAGCTCTACCGGGGGGAGGCCCAAACTGTTTTTT. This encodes CASSSTGGRPKLFF. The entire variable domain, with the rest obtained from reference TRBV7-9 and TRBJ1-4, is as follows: DTGVSQNPRHKITKRGQNVTFRCDPISEHNRLYWYRQTLGQGPEFLTYFQNEAQLEKSRLLSDRFSAERPKGSFSTLEIQRTEQGDSAMYLCASSSTGGRPKLFFGSGTQLSVL.

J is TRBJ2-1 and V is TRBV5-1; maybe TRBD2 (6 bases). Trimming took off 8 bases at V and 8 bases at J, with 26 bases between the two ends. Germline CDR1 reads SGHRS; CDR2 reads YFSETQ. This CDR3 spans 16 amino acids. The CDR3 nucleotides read TGCGCCAGTATGGGTTCCATGGGGGGAGTGAAGTATGAGCAGTTCTTC. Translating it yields CASMGSMGGVKYEQFF. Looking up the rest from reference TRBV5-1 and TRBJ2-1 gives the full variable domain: KAGVTQTPRYLIKTRGQQVTLSCSPISGHRSVSWYQQTPGQGLQFLFEYFSETQRNKGNFPGRFSGRQFSNSRSEMNVSTLELGDSALYLCASMGSMGGVKYEQFFGPGTRLTVL.

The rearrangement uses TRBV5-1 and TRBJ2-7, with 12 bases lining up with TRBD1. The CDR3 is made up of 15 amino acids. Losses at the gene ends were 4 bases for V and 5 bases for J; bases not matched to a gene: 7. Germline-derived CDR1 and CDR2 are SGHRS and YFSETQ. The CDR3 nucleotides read TGCGCCAGCAGCCGGGGGACAGGGGGCATAGACGAGCAGTACTTC. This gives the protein CASSRGTGGIDEQYF.

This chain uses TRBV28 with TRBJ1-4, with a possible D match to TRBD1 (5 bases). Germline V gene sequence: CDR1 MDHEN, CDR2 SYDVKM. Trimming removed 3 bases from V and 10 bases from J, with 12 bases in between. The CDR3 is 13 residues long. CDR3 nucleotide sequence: TGTGCCAGCAGTTTTCAGGGTGTAGGAAAACTGTTTTTT. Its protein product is CASSFQGVGKLFF.

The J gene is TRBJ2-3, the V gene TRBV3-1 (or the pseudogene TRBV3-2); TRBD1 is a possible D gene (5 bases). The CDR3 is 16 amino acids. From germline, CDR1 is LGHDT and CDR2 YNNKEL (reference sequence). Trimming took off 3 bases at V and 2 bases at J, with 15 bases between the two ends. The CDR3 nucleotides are TGTGCCAGCAGCCACCCCAAGGGGCCAGACACAGATACGCAGTATTTT. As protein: CASSHPKGPDTDTQYF.

The CDR3 protein is CASSLSVRGASQGSYEQYF. CDR3 DNA sequence: TGTGCCAGCAGCTTATCTGTCAGGGGAGCCTCCCAGGGCTCCTACGAGCAGTACTTC. The chain links TRBV11-2 to TRBJ2-7; tentatively, D is TRBD1 (6 bases). The V and J ends lost 2 bases and 0 bases respectively, with 23 bases between them. The CDR3 runs to 19 residues. Germline V gene data show CDR1 as SGHAT and CDR2 as FQNNGV. Combining the CDR3 with reference TRBV11-2 and TRBJ2-7 gives the whole variable domain EAGVAQSPRYKIIEKRQSVAFWCNPISGHATLYWYQQILGQGPKLLIQFQNNGVVDDSQLPKDRFSAERLKGVDSTLKIQPAKLEDSAVYLCASSLSVRGASQGSYEQYFGPGTRLTVT.

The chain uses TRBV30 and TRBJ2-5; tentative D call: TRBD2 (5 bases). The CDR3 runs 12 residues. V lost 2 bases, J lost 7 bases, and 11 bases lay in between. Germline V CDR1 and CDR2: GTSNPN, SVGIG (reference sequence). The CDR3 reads CAWSKREGTQYF. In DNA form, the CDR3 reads TGTGCCTGGAGTAAGCGAGAGGGGACCCAGTACTTC.

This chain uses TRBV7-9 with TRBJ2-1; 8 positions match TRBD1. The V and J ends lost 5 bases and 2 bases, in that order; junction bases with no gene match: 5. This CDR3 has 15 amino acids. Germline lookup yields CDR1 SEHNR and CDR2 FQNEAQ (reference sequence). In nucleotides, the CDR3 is TGTGCCAGCAGCACCGGGACAGGCACCTACAATGAGCAGTTCTTC. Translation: CASSTGTGTYNEQFF.

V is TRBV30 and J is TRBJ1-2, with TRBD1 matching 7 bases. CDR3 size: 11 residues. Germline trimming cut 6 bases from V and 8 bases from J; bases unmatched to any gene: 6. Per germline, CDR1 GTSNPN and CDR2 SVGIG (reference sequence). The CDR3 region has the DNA TGTGCCTGTTTCGGGACAGAAGGCTACACCTTC. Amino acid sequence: CACFGTEGYTF.

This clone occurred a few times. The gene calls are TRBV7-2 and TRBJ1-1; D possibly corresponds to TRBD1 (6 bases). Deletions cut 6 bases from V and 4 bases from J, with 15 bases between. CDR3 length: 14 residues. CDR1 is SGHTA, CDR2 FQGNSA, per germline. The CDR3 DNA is TGTGCCAGCAGTTACAGGGAAGGTAGCACTGAAGCTTTCTTT. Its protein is CASSYREGSTEAFF.

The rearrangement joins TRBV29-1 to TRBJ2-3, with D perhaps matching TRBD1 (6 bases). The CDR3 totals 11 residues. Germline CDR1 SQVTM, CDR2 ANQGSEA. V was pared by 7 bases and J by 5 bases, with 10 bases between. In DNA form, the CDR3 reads TGCAGCGACGGGACATTAGATACGCAGTATTTT. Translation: CSDGTLDTQYF.

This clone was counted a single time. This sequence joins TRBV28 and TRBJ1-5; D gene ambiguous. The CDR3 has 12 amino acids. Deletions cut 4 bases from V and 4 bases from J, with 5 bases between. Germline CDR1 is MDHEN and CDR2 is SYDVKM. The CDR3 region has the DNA TGTGCCAGCAGTTCCGGTAATCAGCCCCAGCATTTT. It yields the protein CASSSGNQPQHF. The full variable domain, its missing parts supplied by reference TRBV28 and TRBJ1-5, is DVKVTQSSRYLVKRTGEKVFLECVQDMDHENMFWYRQDPGLGLRLIYFSYDVKMKEKGDIPEGYSVSREKKERFSLILESASTNQTSMYLCASSSGNQPQHFGDGTRLSIL.

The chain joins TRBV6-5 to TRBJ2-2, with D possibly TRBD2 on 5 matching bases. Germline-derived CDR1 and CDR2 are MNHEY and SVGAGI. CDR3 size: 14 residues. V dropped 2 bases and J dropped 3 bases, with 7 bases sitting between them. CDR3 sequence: CASSYRRDTGELFF. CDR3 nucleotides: TGTGCCAGCAGTTACCGGCGGGACACCGGGGAGCTGTTTTTT.